A selection of T cell receptor beta chains follows, all from one sample in a study of esophageal squamous cell carcinoma under preoperative chemotherapy. TCRdb re-derived calls from the PCR reads in MiXCR, one entry per CDR3 protein. This table holds just over 30,000 distinct CDR3 sequences, approximately 50% found once. The specimen was obtained from a patient given preoperative chemotherapy. These receptor sequences come from a human donor with esophageal squamous cell carcinoma. The donor label of this sample is uncertain. Each CDR3 is given with its conserved first and last residue. Each record gives: V gene, D gene, J gene, clone size, CDR3 protein, CDR3 DNA. D genes are given only for firm matches. Not all rows give a size; the values are once, few, many and, for expanded clones, a class.

TRBV12-3/TRBV12-4	-	TRBJ2-2	-	CASTWVRGMGTGTLYF	TGTGCCAGCACATGGGTGCGCGGTATGGGCACAGGGACGCTGTATTTT
TRBV7-2	-	TRBJ2-5	-	CASSAPDADTQYF	TGTGCCAGCAGCGCCCCAGACGCAGATACCCAGTACTTC
TRBV7-9	TRBD2	TRBJ2-1	many	CASSSTSGSLNEQFF	TGTGCCAGCAGCTCTACTAGCGGGAGTTTAAATGAGCAGTTCTTC
TRBV12-3/TRBV12-4	-	TRBJ2-5	-	CASSFGLYQETQYF	TGTGCCAGCAGTTTCGGCCTGTACCAAGAGACCCAGTACTTC
TRBV20-1	TRBD2	TRBJ2-3	few	CSAYDPTSGRADTQYF	TGCAGTGCTTACGACCCGACTAGCGGGAGGGCAGATACGCAGTATTTT
TRBV7-9	-	TRBJ2-6	-	CASSFGASGAYVQTF	TGTGCCAGCAGCTTCGGGGCCTCTGGGGCCTACGTGCAGACCTTC
TRBV29-1	-	TRBJ2-4	-	CSVALPNTKNIQYF	TGCAGCGTTGCGTTGCCAAACACCAAAAACATTCAGTACTTC
TRBV7-9	-	TRBJ2-1	medium-sized	CASTPGGPEQFF	TGTGCCAGCACCCCGGGTGGGCCTGAGCAGTTCTTC
TRBV7-2	-	TRBJ2-7	-	CASSGHGGRDPDTQYF	TGTGCCAGCAGCGGGCACGGAGGCCGTGACCCAGATACGCAGTACTTC
TRBV7-6	-	TRBJ2-5	-	CASSPRLVGETQYF	TGTGCCAGCAGTCCCAGGCTAGTAGGAGAGACCCAGTACTTC
TRBV11-2	TRBD1	TRBJ2-6	-	CASSLRDRAYSGANVLTF	TGTGCCAGCAGCTTGCGCGACAGGGCCTACTCTGGGGCCAACGTCCTGACTTTC
TRBV7-2	TRBD1	TRBJ1-3	-	CASSLGTGGLAGNTIYF	TGTGCCAGCAGCTTAGGGACAGGGGGGTTAGCTGGAAACACCATATATTTT
TRBV7-8	-	TRBJ2-3	-	CASRISSDFSTDTQYF	TGTGCCAGCCGCATCTCGTCGGACTTTAGCACAGATACTCAGTACTTT
TRBV7-3	TRBD2	TRBJ2-7	-	CASSSTSENEQYF	TGTGCCAGCAGCTCGACTAGCGAGAACGAGCAGTACTTC
TRBV7-9	TRBD2	TRBJ2-5	few	CASSPSGTKETQYF	TGTGCCAGCAGCCCGTCCGGGACTAAAGAGACCCAGTACTTC
TRBV7-2	TRBD1	TRBJ2-3	-	CASSAQGLRGKNMQYF	TGTGCCAGCAGCGCACAGGGGCTGAGAGGCAAAAACATGCAGTACTTT
TRBV6-1	-	TRBJ2-3	-	CASSERPRSGRTDTQYF	TGTGCCAGCAGTGAAAGGCCACGGAGCGGGCGCACAGATACGCAGTATTTT
TRBV6-1	-	TRBJ1-5	-	CASSSAGGESQPQHF	TGTGCCAGCTCTTCAGCGGGGGGGGAGAGCCAGCCCCAGCATTTT
TRBV7-2	TRBD2	TRBJ2-3	-	CARSRRAGGWGKNTQYF	TGTGCCAGGAGCCGCCGCGCGGGGGGGTGGGGGAAAAATACGCAGTATTTC
TRBV12-3/TRBV12-4	TRBD1	TRBJ2-1	medium-sized	CASGKDRGRFF	TGTGCCAGCGGGAAGGACAGGGGTCGGTTCTTC
TRBV7-2	TRBD2	TRBJ2-1	-	CASSSGRETQFF	TGTGCCAGCAGCTCCGGGCGGGAGACCCAGTTCTTC
TRBV7-3	-	TRBJ2-3	-	CGSSLCPGAKDMQYF	TGTGGCAGCAGCTTATGTCCGGGAGCCAAAGACATGCAGTATTTC